This T cell receptor beta chain is from a study of cytomegalovirus exposure and HLA in healthy donors. Germline CDR1 reads SGHTS; CDR2 reads YDEGEE. With V trimmed by 5 bases and J by 3 bases, 17 bases remained unmatched. The CDR3 contains 17 residues. Points on this clone: Its matching antigen is unknown.

PCR involved 60 Vbeta and 13 Jbeta primers. Profiled with immunoSEQ multiplex PCR; TCRdb holds only in-frame clones, not every one. The sample contains 210,000 or so clones, about 80% of which appear only once. Broader study findings: 15,000 to 20,000 TCR beta sequences were associated with HLA alleles at 0.05 false discovery rate in a later analysis.

What was sequenced was PBMCs. The chain employs TRBV5-8 and TRBJ2-7; 7 nucleotides line up with TRBD1. This TCR was sampled from a girl aged 10-17 years in good health and CMV-seronegative. The chain's CDR3 is CASRLNTGTEAFYEQYF. Written as DNA, the CDR3 is TGTGCCAGCAGGTTGAATACCGGGACAGAAGCATTCTACGAGCAGTACTTC.